The T cell receptor (beta chain) described here comes from a study of T-cell reconstitution after alpha-beta-depleted transplantation in children. The authors prepared the TCRbeta library with unique molecular identifiers. TCRdb redid the calling of the PCR reads with MiXCR, one entry per CDR3 protein. The table has about 600,000 distinct CDR3 sequences, 8% to 11% seen once. The germline V gene encodes CDR1 MNHEY and CDR2 SMNVEV (reference sequence). This CDR3 contains 16 residues. The trim removed 6 bases at V and 1 base at J, leaving 8 bases unmatched. V gene TRBV27 combines with J gene TRBJ1-1; 10 bases match TRBD1. The material sequenced was PBMCs from the stem cell graft donor, taken from the stem cell graft. This clonotype was obtained from a human donor who donated a stem cell graft to a child with acute myeloid leukemia. CDR3 loop: CASSRQGARQNTEAFF. The CDR3 DNA sequence: TGTGCCAGCAGCCGACAGGGGGCGAGACAGAACACTGAAGCTTTCTTT.